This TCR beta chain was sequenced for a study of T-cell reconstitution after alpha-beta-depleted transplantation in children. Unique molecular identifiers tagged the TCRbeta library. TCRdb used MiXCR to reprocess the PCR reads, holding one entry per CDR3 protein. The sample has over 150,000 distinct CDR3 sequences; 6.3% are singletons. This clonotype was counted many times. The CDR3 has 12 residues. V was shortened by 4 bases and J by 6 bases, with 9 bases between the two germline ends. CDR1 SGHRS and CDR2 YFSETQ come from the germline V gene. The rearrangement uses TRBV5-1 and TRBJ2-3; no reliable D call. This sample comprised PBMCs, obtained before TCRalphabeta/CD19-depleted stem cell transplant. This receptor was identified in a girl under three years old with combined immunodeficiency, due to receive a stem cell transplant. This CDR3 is CASSNIEDTQYF. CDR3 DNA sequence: TGCGCCAGCAGCAATATAGAGGATACGCAGTATTTT.